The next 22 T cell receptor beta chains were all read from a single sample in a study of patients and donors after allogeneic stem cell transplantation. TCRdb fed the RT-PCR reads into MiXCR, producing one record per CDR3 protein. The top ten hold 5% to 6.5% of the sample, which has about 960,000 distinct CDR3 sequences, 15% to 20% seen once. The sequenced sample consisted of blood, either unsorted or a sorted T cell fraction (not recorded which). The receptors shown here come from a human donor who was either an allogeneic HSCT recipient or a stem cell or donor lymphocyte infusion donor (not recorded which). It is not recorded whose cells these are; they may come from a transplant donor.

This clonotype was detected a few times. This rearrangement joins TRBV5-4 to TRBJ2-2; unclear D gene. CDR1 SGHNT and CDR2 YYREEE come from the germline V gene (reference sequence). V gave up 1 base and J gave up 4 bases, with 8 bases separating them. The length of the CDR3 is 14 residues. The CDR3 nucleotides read TGTGCCAGCAGCTTGAAAGTACGCACCGGGGAGCTGTTTTTT. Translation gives CASSLKVRTGELFF.

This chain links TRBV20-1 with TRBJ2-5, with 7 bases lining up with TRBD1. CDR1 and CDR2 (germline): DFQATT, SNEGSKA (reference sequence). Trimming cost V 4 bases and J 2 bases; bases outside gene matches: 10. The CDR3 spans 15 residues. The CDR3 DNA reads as TGCAGTGCTACGACCGGGACAGTAAAGCAAGAGACCCAGTACTTC. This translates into CSATTGTVKQETQYF.

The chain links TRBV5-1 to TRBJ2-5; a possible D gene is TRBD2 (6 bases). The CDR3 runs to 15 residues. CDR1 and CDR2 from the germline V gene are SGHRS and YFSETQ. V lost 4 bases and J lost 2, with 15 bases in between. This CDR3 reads CASSLTGTQQETQYF. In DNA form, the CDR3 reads TGCGCCAGCAGCCTGACCGGGACTCAGCAAGAGACCCAGTACTTC.

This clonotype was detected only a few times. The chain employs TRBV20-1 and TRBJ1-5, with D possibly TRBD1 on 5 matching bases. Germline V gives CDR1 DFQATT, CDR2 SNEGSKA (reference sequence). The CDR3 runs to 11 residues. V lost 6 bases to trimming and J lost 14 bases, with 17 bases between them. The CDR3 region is CSARGGDREHF. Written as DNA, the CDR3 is TGCAGTGCCCGGGGGGGGGACCGGGAGCATTTT.

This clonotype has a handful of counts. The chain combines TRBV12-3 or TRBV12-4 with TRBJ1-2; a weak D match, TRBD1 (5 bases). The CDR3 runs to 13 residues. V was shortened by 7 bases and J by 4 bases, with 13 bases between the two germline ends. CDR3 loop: CASIGRDVYGYTF. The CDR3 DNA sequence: TGTGCCAGCATTGGCCGGGACGTCTATGGCTACACCTTC.

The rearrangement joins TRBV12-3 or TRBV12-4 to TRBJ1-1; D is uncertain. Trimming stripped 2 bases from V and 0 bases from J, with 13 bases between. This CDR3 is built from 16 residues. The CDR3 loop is CASSLTGTSVNTEAFF. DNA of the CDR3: TGTGCCAGCAGTTTAACGGGAACTTCGGTGAACACTGAAGCTTTCTTT.

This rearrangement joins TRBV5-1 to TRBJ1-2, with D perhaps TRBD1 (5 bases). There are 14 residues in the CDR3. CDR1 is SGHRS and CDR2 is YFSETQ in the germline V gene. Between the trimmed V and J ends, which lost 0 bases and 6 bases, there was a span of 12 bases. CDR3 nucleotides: TGCGCCAGCAGCTTGGATCGGCAGGGAGATGGCTACACCTTC. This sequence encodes CASSLDRQGDGYTF.

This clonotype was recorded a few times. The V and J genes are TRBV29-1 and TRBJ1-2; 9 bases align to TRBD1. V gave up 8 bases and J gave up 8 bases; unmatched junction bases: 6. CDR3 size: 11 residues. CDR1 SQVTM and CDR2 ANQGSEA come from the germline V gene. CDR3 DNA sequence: TGCAGCCTGCGGGACAGGGTAGGCTACACCTTC. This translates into CSLRDRVGYTF.

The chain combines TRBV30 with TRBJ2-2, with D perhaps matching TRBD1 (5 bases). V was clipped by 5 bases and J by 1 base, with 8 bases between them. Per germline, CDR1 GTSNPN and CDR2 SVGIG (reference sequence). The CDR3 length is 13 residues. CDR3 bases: TGTGCCTGGGAGACAGTGAACACCGGGGAGCTGTTTTTT. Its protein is CAWETVNTGELFF.

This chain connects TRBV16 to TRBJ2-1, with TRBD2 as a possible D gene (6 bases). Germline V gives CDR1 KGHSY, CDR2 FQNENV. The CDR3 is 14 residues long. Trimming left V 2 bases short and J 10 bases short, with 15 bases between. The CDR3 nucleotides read TGTGCCAGCAGCCAAGCCGGGACTTCGTCGGAGCAGTTCTTC. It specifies CASSQAGTSSEQFF. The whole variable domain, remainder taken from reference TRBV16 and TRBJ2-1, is GEEVAQTPKHLVRGEGQKAKLYCAPIKGHSYVFWYQQVLKNEFKFLISFQNENVFDETGMPKERFSAKCLPNSPCSLEIQATKLEDSAVYFCASSQAGTSSEQFFGPGTRLTVL.

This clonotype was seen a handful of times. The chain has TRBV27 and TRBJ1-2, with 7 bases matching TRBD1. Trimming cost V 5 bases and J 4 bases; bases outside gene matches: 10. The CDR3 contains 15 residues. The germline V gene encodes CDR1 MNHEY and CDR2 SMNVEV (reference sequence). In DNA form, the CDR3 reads TGTGCCAGCAGTAATTCGGACAGGAGTATCTATGGCTACACCTTC. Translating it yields CASSNSDRSIYGYTF.

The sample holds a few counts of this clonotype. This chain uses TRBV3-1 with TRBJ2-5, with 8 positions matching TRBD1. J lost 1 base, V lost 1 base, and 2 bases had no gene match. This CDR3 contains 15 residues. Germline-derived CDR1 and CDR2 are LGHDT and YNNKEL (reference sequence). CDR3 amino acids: CASSQGDRPQETQYF. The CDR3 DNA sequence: TGTGCCAGCAGCCAAGGGGACAGGCCCCAAGAGACCCAGTACTTC.

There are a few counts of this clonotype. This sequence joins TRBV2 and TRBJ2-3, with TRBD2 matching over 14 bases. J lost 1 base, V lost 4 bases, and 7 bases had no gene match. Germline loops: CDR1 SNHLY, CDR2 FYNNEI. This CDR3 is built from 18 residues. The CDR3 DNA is TGTGCCAGCAGTGCGACTAGCGGGGGGGTAGTTGGCACAGATACGCAGTATTTT. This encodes CASSATSGGVVGTDTQYF.

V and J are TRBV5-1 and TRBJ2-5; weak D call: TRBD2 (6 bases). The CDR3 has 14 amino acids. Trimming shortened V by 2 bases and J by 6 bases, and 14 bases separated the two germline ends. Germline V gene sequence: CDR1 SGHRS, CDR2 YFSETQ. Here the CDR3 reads CASSLSPGDKTQYF. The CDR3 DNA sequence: TGCGCCAGCAGCTTATCCCCGGGAGATAAGACCCAGTACTTC.

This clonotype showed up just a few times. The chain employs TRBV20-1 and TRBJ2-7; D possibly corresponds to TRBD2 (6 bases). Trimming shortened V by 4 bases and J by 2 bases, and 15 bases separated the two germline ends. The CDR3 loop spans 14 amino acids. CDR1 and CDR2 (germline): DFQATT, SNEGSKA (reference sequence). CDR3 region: CSAISGTQTYEQYF. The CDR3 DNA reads TGCAGTGCTATCAGTGGGACTCAGACCTACGAGCAGTACTTC.

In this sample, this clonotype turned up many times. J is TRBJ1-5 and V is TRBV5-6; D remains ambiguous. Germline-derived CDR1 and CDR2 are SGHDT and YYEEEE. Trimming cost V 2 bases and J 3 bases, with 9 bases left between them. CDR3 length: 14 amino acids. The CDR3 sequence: CASSFWEFNQPQHF. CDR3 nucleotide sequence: TGTGCCAGCAGCTTTTGGGAATTCAATCAGCCCCAGCATTTT.

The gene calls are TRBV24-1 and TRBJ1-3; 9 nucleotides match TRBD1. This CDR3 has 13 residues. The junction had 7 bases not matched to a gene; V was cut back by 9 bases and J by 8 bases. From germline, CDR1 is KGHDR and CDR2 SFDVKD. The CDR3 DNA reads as TGTGCCACCCAACAGGGGGCTCAGGACACCATATATTTT. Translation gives CATQQGAQDTIYF.

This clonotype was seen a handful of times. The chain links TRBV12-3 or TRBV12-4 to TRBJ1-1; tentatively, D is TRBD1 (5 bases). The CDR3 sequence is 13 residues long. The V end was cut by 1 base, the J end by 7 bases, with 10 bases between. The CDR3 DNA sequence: TGTGCCAGCAGTTTAGTCCAGGGCGGTGAAGCTTTCTTT. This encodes CASSLVQGGEAFF.

The CDR3 sequence: CASSKDRDFNEQFF. The CDR3, as DNA: TGTGCCAGCAGCAAAGACAGGGATTTCAATGAGCAGTTCTTC. This rearrangement joins TRBV12-3 or TRBV12-4 to TRBJ2-1; 7 bases line up with TRBD1. Trimming removed 6 bases from V and 6 bases from J; junction bases left unmatched: 8. The CDR3 has 14 residues.

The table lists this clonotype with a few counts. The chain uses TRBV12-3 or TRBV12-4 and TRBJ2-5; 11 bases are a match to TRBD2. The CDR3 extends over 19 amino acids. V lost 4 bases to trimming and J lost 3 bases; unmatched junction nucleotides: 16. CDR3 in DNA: TGTGCCAGCAGTTCGATGTTGCCGGGACTAGCGGTCCTTGAAGAGACCCAGTACTTC. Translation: CASSSMLPGLAVLEETQYF.

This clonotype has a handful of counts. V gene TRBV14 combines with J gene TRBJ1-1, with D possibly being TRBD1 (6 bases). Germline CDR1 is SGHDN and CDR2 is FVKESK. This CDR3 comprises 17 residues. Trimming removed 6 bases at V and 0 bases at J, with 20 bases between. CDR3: CASSSRQAPHMNTEAFF. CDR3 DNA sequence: TGTGCCAGCAGTTCCAGACAGGCGCCTCACATGAACACTGAAGCTTTCTTT.

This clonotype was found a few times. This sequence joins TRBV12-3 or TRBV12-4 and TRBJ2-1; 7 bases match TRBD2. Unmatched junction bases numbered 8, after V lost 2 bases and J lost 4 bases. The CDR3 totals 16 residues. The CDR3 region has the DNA TGTGCCAGCAGTTTAATGGCGGGGGACCTATACAATGAGCAGTTCTTC. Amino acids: CASSLMAGDLYNEQFF.